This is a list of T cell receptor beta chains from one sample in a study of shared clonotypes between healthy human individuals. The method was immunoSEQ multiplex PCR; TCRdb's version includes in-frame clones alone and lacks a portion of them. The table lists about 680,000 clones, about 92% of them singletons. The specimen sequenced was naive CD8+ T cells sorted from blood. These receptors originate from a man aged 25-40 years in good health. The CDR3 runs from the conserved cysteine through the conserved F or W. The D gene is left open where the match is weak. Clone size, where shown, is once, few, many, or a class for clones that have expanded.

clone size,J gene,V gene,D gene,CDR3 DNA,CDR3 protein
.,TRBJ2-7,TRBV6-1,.,TGTGCCAGCAGTGAACGGGCTATGACCGGATTCTACGAGCAGTACTTC,CASSERAMTGFYEQYF
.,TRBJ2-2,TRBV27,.,TGTGCCAGCAGTTTACTGCCCAACACCGGGGAGCTGTTTTTT,CASSLLPNTGELFF
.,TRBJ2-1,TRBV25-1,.,TGTGCCAGCCGATTAGGAGGCGCCTACAATGAGCAGTTCTTC,CASRLGGAYNEQFF
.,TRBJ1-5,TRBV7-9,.,TGTGCCAGCAGCTTAGCACGAATCGTGGTCAAGCTAAGCAATCAGCCCCAGCATTTT,CASSLARIVVKLSNQPQHF
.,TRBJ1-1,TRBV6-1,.,TGTGCCAGCAGTGAAATTGGGACGAACACTGAAGCTTTCTTT,CASSEIGTNTEAFF
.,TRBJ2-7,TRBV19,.,TGTGCCAGTAGTATTGGTGGAAGCTCCTACGAGCAGTACTTC,CASSIGGSSYEQYF
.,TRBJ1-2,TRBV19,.,TGTGCCAGTAGTATAGTCGGGATTTGGTATGGCTACACCTTC,CASSIVGIWYGYTF
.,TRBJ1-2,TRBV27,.,TGTGCCAGCAGTTCCGCCGCTGACATTATCAGCTATGGCTACACCTTC,CASSSAADIISYGYTF
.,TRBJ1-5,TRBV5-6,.,TGTGCCAGCAGCTTGGAGGGAGGCCCAGGGCAGCCCCAGCATTTT,CASSLEGGPGQPQHF
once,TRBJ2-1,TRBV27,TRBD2,TGTGCCAGCAGTCAACCCCGGACAGGACGCTCGGTAGCGGGAGGGCCCTATGAGCAGTTCTTC,CASSQPRTGRSVAGGPYEQFF
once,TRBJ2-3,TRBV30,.,TGTGCCTGGAGTGTACTTGGGGCTGGAGATACGCAGTATTTT,CAWSVLGAGDTQYF
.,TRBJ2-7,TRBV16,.,TGTGCCAGCAGCCAAATTGGAGGGGTCGGCGAGCAGTACTTC,CASSQIGGVGEQYF
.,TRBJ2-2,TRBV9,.,TGTGCCAGCAGTGAATTCCGGGGCATGGGGGACACCGGGGAGCTGTTTTTT,CASSEFRGMGDTGELFF
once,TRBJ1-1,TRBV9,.,TGTGCCAGCAGCCCTCTTGGGGGCGAGGAGAACACTGAAGCTTTCTTT,CASSPLGGEENTEAFF
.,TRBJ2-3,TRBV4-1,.,TGCGCCAGCAGCCAAGTACCTGTCAGCACAGATACGCAGTATTTT,CASSQVPVSTDTQYF
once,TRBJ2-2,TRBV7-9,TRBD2,TGTGCCAGCAGCTCGTTCAAGACTAGCGGGTTTAACACCGGGGAGCTGTTTTTT,CASSSFKTSGFNTGELFF